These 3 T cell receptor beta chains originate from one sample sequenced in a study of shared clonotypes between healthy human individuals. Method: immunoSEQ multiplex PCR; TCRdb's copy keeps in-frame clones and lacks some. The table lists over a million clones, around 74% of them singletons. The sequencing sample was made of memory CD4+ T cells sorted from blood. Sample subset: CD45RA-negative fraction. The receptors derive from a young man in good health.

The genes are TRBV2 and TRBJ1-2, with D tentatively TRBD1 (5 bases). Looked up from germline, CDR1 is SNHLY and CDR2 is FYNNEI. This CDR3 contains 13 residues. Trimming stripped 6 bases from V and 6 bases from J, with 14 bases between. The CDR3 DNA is TGTGCCAGCAGGTGGGGGAGTCAGGATGGCTACACCTTC. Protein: CASRWGSQDGYTF.

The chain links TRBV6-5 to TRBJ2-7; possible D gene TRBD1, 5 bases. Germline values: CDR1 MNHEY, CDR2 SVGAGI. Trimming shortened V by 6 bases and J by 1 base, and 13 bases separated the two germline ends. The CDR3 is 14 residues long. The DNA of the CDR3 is TGTGCCAGCAGACCCGACAGTTATTCCTACGAGCAGTACTTC. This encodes CASRPDSYSYEQYF.

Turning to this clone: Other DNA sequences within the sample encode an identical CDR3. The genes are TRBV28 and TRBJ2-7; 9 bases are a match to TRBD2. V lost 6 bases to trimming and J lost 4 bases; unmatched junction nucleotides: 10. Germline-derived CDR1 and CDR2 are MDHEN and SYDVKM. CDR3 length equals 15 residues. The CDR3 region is CASSPPRGRAYEQYF. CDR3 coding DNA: TGTGCCAGCAGCCCCCCTCGCGGGAGGGCTTACGAGCAGTACTTC.